Listed here are 27 T cell receptor beta chains from one sample, sequenced in a study of blood T cell repertoires in COVID-19. Profiled with immunoSEQ multiplex PCR; TCRdb holds only in-frame clones, not every one. The data hold about 260,000 clones, with 87% observed a single time. Sample: peripheral blood. These receptors came from a woman aged 40 to 55 who had recovered from COVID-19.

V gene TRBV11-2 combines with J gene TRBJ1-2; tentatively, D is TRBD1 (5 bases). Germline V gene sequence: CDR1 SGHAT, CDR2 FQNNGV. The CDR3 spans 13 residues. V was trimmed by 1 base and J by 5 bases, leaving 8 bases between them. The CDR3 here is CASSLGQMYGYTF. CDR3 DNA: TGTGCCAGCAGCTTAGGACAGATGTATGGCTACACCTTC.

The chain has TRBV12-3 or TRBV12-4 and TRBJ2-3; D call uncertain. Trimming stripped 6 bases from V and 0 bases from J, with 7 bases between. The CDR3 is 13 residues long. CDR3 nucleotides: TGTGCCAGCAGATCTACTAGCACAGATACGCAGTATTTT. Translation: CASRSTSTDTQYF.

J is TRBJ1-3 and V is TRBV4-3; D is unresolved. The CDR3 loop spans 16 amino acids. Deletions cut 0 bases from V and 2 bases from J, with 11 bases between. Germline values: CDR1 LGHNA, CDR2 YSLEER. CDR3 amino acids: CASSQDLRVTGNTIYF. The CDR3 DNA is TGCGCCAGCAGCCAAGATCTGAGGGTTACTGGAAACACCATATATTTT.

This sequence joins TRBV27 and TRBJ2-3; no clear D. This CDR3 has 12 amino acids. Germline V lookup: CDR1 MNHEY, CDR2 SMNVEV (reference sequence). Trimming cost V 1 base and J 4 bases, with 3 bases left between them. The CDR3 nucleotides are TGTGCCAGCAGTTTATGGCCAGATACGCAGTATTTT. Its protein product is CASSLWPDTQYF.

The rearrangement joins TRBV27 to TRBJ1-4; the D is unclear. Between the trimmed V and J ends, which lost 1 base and 7 bases, there was a span of 7 bases. The CDR3 extends over 13 amino acids. Germline values: CDR1 MNHEY, CDR2 SMNVEV (reference sequence). The CDR3: CASSLWASEKLFF. CDR3 bases: TGTGCCAGCAGTTTATGGGCTTCTGAAAAACTGTTTTTT.

This chain links TRBV29-1 with TRBJ2-2, with D maybe TRBD1 (5 bases). Per germline, CDR1 SQVTM and CDR2 ANQGSEA. The V end was cut by 4 bases, the J end by 1 base, with 10 bases between. The CDR3 is 14 amino acids. DNA of the CDR3: TGCAGCGTTGGGGGCAGCCTGAACACCGGGGAGCTGTTTTTT. It is translated as CSVGGSLNTGELFF.

The chain combines TRBV7-9 with TRBJ2-7; tentatively, D is TRBD2 (6 bases). Germline loops: CDR1 SEHNR, CDR2 FQNEAQ (reference sequence). Trimming pared 5 bases from V and 1 base from J, leaving 15 bases between. The CDR3 is made up of 15 amino acids. CDR3 DNA: TGTGCCAGCAGCCAGGGACTCCAGACTTCCTACGAGCAGTACTTC. It translates to CASSQGLQTSYEQYF.

The chain has TRBV29-1 and TRBJ2-5; TRBD1 aligns across 9 bases. The CDR3 totals 14 residues. V lost 7 bases, J lost 4 bases, and 10 bases stayed unmatched. From germline, CDR1 is SQVTM and CDR2 ANQGSEA. The CDR3 reads CSAGRGTGLETQYF. The CDR3 DNA sequence: TGCAGCGCCGGGAGAGGGACAGGGTTAGAGACCCAGTACTTC.

The J gene is TRBJ2-7, the V gene TRBV6-4, with a tentative D call TRBD2 (6 bases). The germline V and J ends were trimmed by 6 bases and 6 bases, with 15 bases remaining between them. The CDR3 is 13 amino acids. Germline lookup yields CDR1 MRHNA and CDR2 SNTAGT. In DNA, the CDR3 is TGTGCCAGCAGCCAGACGCAGGGAGGCGAGCAGTACTTC. This translates into CASSQTQGGEQYF.

This sequence joins TRBV6-5 and TRBJ1-2; weak D call: TRBD1 (6 bases). CDR1 is MNHEY and CDR2 is SVGAGI in the germline V gene. The CDR3 length is 14 residues. Trimming cost V 6 bases and J 8 bases, with 19 bases left between them. As DNA, the CDR3 is TGTGCCAGCAGAGCAAGCGGGACAATTTGGGGCTACACCTTC. Amino acid sequence: CASRASGTIWGYTF.

V usage is TRBV9 and J usage is TRBJ2-7; D perhaps matches TRBD1 (5 bases). This CDR3 spans 15 amino acids. V was shortened by 0 bases and J by 1 base, with 11 bases between the two germline ends. The germline V gene encodes CDR1 SGDLS and CDR2 YYNGEE. The CDR3 is CASSVAAGYSYEQYF. In DNA form, the CDR3 reads TGTGCCAGCAGCGTAGCGGCAGGGTATTCCTACGAGCAGTACTTC.

This sequence joins TRBV6-6 and TRBJ2-3; TRBD2 is a possible D gene (5 bases). Germline CDR1 is MNHNY and CDR2 is SVGAGI (reference sequence). The CDR3 contains 13 residues. Trimming took off 5 bases at V and 5 bases at J, with 11 bases between the two ends. In nucleotides, the CDR3 is TGTGCCAGCAGTCGGCCAGAGGGAGATACGCAGTATTTT. As protein: CASSRPEGDTQYF.

This clone appeared once. One end of the junction does not line up with germline, which may come from a read error. This chain connects TRBV3-1 (or the pseudogene TRBV3-2) to TRBJ1-2, with D possibly matching TRBD1 (6 bases). There are 12 residues in the CDR3. Germline CDR1 is LGHDT and CDR2 is YNNKEL (reference sequence). The CDR3 region is CGGAGIDYGYTF. CDR3 nucleotides: TGCGGGGGGGCAGGAATAGACTATGGCTACACCTTC.

The V and J genes are TRBV27 and TRBJ1-2, with 8 bases lining up with TRBD1. Germline CDR1 reads MNHEY; CDR2 reads SMNVEV (reference sequence). The CDR3 is made up of 17 amino acids. J was trimmed by 4 bases and V by 2 bases; bases with no gene match: 12. CDR3 region: CASSLSLRDRPAYGYTF. DNA of the CDR3: TGTGCCAGCAGTTTAAGTCTCCGGGACAGGCCCGCCTATGGCTACACCTTC.

This clone was recorded only once. The V call is TRBV7-9, the J call TRBJ1-6, with D hard to call. This CDR3 is 12 amino acids long. Germline V gene sequence: CDR1 SEHNR, CDR2 FQNEAQ (reference sequence). V was clipped by 9 bases and J by 9 bases, with 12 bases between them. The CDR3 coding sequence is TGTGCCAGTAGGATGGGCGTTTCACCCCTCCACTTT. Protein sequence: CASRMGVSPLHF.

The rearrangement uses TRBV6-2 or TRBV6-3 and TRBJ1-5; unclear D gene. The CDR3 has 15 residues. Germline CDR1 reads MNHEY; CDR2 reads SVGEGT. Deletions cut 2 bases from V and 0 bases from J, with 8 bases between. DNA of the CDR3: TGTGCCAGCAGTTACCCCTATTATAGCAATCAGCCCCAGCATTTT. It specifies CASSYPYYSNQPQHF.

J is TRBJ2-5 and V is TRBV6-1, with D unresolved. This CDR3 is built from 15 residues. V gave up 0 bases and J gave up 1 base, with 9 bases separating them. In germline, CDR1 is MNHNS, CDR2 SASEGT. This CDR3 reads CASSEAWLTQETQYF. The CDR3 bases are TGTGCCAGCAGTGAAGCGTGGCTTACCCAAGAGACCCAGTACTTC.

This clone was recorded only once. The CDR3 nucleotides are TGTGCCAGCAGGTCCGACAGGGTGGATAATCAGCCCCAGCATTTT. Residues: CASRSDRVDNQPQHF. The chain is built from TRBV2 and TRBJ1-5; TRBD1 aligns across 7 bases. This CDR3 has 15 amino acids. Trimming took 6 bases from V and 4 from J; bases not matched to a gene: 9. Germline assignment: CDR1 SNHLY and CDR2 FYNNEI. The complete variable domain, with remaining parts taken from reference TRBV2 and TRBJ1-5, reads EPEVTQTPSHQVTQMGQEVILRCVPISNHLYFYWYRQILGQKVEFLVSFYNNEISEKSEIFDDQFSVERPDGSNFTLKIRSTKLEDSAMYFCASRSDRVDNQPQHFGDGTRLSIL.

The rearrangement links TRBV13 to TRBJ2-4, with D tentatively TRBD1 (5 bases). Germline V gene sequence: CDR1 PRHDT, CDR2 FYEKMQ (reference sequence). Trimming removed 4 bases at V and 5 bases at J, with 12 bases between. The CDR3 contains 14 residues. CDR3 protein: CASSSRQGENIQYF. The CDR3 nucleotides read TGTGCCAGCAGCTCCCGACAAGGGGAAAACATTCAGTACTTC.

The chain employs TRBV6-5 and TRBJ2-7; 7 bases match TRBD2. V lost 6 bases, J lost 0 bases, and 8 bases stayed unmatched. In germline, CDR1 is MNHEY, CDR2 SVGAGI. CDR3 length: 15 amino acids. The CDR3 reads CASSRERGVSYEQYF. CDR3 bases: TGTGCCAGCAGCCGTGAGCGGGGCGTCTCCTACGAGCAGTACTTC.

The gene calls are TRBV10-2 and TRBJ1-5; no reliable D call. CDR3 length: 15 residues. Trimming shortened V by 7 bases and J by 2 bases, and 15 bases separated the two germline ends. Germline-derived CDR1 and CDR2 are WSHSY and SAAADI. The CDR3 sequence: CASTPTSEGNQPQHF. The CDR3 bases are TGCGCCAGCACCCCTACCTCCGAGGGCAATCAGCCCCAGCATTTT.

V gene TRBV7-2 combines with J gene TRBJ1-2, with D possibly matching TRBD1 (5 bases). This CDR3 spans 13 amino acids. V was trimmed by 9 bases and J by 2 bases, leaving 13 bases between them. Germline CDR1 and CDR2: SGHTA and FQGNSA. This chain's CDR3 is CASKRGRNYGYTF. Here the CDR3 DNA reads TGTGCCAGTAAGCGGGGCAGAAACTATGGCTACACCTTC. Complete variable domain (other parts from reference TRBV7-2 and TRBJ1-2): GAGVSQSPSNKVTEKGKDVELRCDPISGHTALYWYRQSLGQGLEFLIYFQGNSAPDKSGLPSDRFSAERTGGSVSTLTIQRTQQEDSAVYLCASKRGRNYGYTFGSGTRLTVV.

V usage is TRBV4-1 and J usage is TRBJ2-7; D not resolved. V dropped 1 base and J dropped 0 bases, with 13 bases sitting between them. The length of the CDR3 is 16 residues. Germline loops: CDR1 MGHRA, CDR2 YSYEKL. The chain's CDR3 is CASSQGAAPTSYEQYF. CDR3 bases: TGCGCCAGCAGCCAAGGTGCGGCTCCCACCTCCTACGAGCAGTACTTC.

This chain connects TRBV4-2 to TRBJ1-6; D uncertain. Per the germline V gene, CDR1 is LGHNA and CDR2 is YNFKEQ. V was clipped by 1 base and J by 6 bases, with 7 bases between them. CDR3 length: 14 amino acids. The CDR3 region has the DNA TGTGCCAGCAGCCAAGGGGCCTCTAATTCACCCCTCCACTTT. Translation gives CASSQGASNSPLHF.

This clone was seen only once. CDR3 in DNA: TGTGCCAGCTCACCCGGGACAGAAGGCACTGAAGCTTTCTTT. Translated: CASSPGTEGTEAFF. The genes are TRBV18 and TRBJ1-1; TRBD1 matches 7 bases. Germline V gene lookup returns CDR1 KGHSH and CDR2 LQKENI. The CDR3 runs 14 residues. Trimming cost V 3 bases and J 4 bases; bases outside gene matches: 5.

V is TRBV19 and J is TRBJ2-1, with a weak D call TRBD2 (5 bases). This CDR3 spans 13 amino acids. Germline V gives CDR1 LNHDA, CDR2 SQIVND (reference sequence). V was trimmed by 3 bases and J by 2 bases, leaving 5 bases between them. This CDR3 is CASSIGTYNEQFF. The CDR3 DNA reads as TGTGCCAGTAGTATCGGGACCTACAATGAGCAGTTCTTC.

The sample holds one count of this clone. The chain is built from TRBV12-5 and TRBJ2-7; 10 bases agree with TRBD1. The V segment lost 6 bases and the J segment 3 bases; nucleotides outside the gene matches: 5. The CDR3 contains 14 residues. CDR1 LGHNT and CDR2 FRNRAP come from the germline V gene. The CDR3 loop is CASGLRTGGYEQYF. CDR3 nucleotides: TGTGCTAGTGGACTTAGGACAGGGGGCTACGAGCAGTACTTC.